The clone carrying this T cell receptor (beta chain) came up a few times. Its specificity is not known. The CDR3 has 15 residues. CDR1 and CDR2 (germline): SGHNT, YYREEE (reference sequence). Trimming stripped 4 bases from V and 8 bases from J, with 20 bases between. The sample originates from a study of cytomegalovirus exposure and HLA in healthy donors. As for the study in general: Counted in an early data release were about 80 million unique TCRs from HLA-typed donors.

Primers for the PCR totalled 60 Vbeta and 13 Jbeta. TCRdb's table, derived via immunoSEQ multiplex PCR, lists solely in-frame clones and lacks some. Of 65,000 or so clones detected, approximately 78% appear once; the ten largest clones hold about 3%. Study-wide findings and caveats: A previous analysis found most TCR beta V segments productive roughly 87% or roughly 30% of the time. Owing to their indistinguishability, certain V segments, notably TRBV6-2 and TRBV6-3, were excluded.

Source material: PBMCs. This TCR derives from a girl aged 5-17 years in good health and CMV-seropositive. The gene calls are TRBV5-4 and TRBJ2-3; D is perhaps TRBD1 (6 bases). The chain's CDR3 is CASSTGHGDYLTQYF. CDR3 sequence (DNA): TGTGCCAGCAGCACGGGACACGGAGATTATCTTACGCAGTATTTT.